One sample yielded the 21 T cell receptor beta chains listed below, sequenced in a study of beta chain features in type 1 diabetes. Study-wide findings and caveats: When Type 1 diabetes patients were examined, their TCRB CDR3s proved moderately but significantly shorter in all four CD4+ subsets.

Of the isolated RNA, all was reverse transcribed, and so the sequenced material was expressed TCRB transcripts. Sequencing used immunoSEQ multiplex PCR; TCRdb keeps in-frame clones, though not all of them. The sample lists roughly 150,000 clones, about 9% occurring once. For these receptors, no antigen is known. Source material: central memory CD4+ T cells from blood. The receptors originated from a woman between 18 and 29 years old with type 1 diabetes.

The chain is built from TRBV5-1 and TRBJ2-7, with 7 bases aligning to TRBD2. Per the germline V gene, CDR1 is SGHRS and CDR2 is YFSETQ. V trimming: 2 bases; J trimming: 1 base; junction bases outside the gene matches: 6. This CDR3 comprises 15 residues. The chain's CDR3 is CASSFRQGGSYEQYF. CDR3 coding DNA: TGCGCCAGCAGCTTCCGGCAGGGAGGGTCCTACGAGCAGTACTTC.

The chain carries TRBV29-1 and TRBJ1-1; unclear D gene. Germline values: CDR1 SQVTM, CDR2 ANQGSEA. The CDR3 spans 13 residues. Trimming took off 6 bases at V and 0 bases at J, with 11 bases between the two ends. CDR3 loop: CSVKPGMNTEAFF. CDR3 in DNA: TGCAGCGTCAAGCCCGGGATGAACACTGAAGCTTTCTTT. The full variable domain, its missing parts supplied by reference TRBV29-1 and TRBJ1-1, is SAVISQKPSRDICQRGTSLTIQCQVDSQVTMMFWYRQQPGQSLTLIATANQGSEATYESGFVIDKFPISRPNLTFSTLTVSNMSPEDSSIYLCSVKPGMNTEAFFGQGTRLTVV.

This sequence joins TRBV2 and TRBJ2-5, with D possibly matching TRBD2 (6 bases). CDR1 SNHLY and CDR2 FYNNEI come from the germline V gene. The CDR3 contains 15 residues. Trimming stripped 8 bases from V and 5 bases from J, with 21 bases between. For the CDR3, the DNA is TGTGCCAGCGAAGGATGGACTAACGGGGTTGAGACCCAGTACTTC. Residues: CASEGWTNGVETQYF.

This clone has a handful of counts. The V call is TRBV11-3, the J call TRBJ2-4; tentatively, D is TRBD1 (5 bases). Germline CDR1 and CDR2: SGHNT and YENEEA. The CDR3 is made up of 18 amino acids. V dropped 0 bases and J dropped 0 bases, with 15 bases sitting between them. CDR3 coding DNA: TGTGCCAGCAGCTTAGATCAGTCAGGGTCCTTAGCCAAAAACATTCAGTACTTC. As protein: CASSLDQSGSLAKNIQYF.

A few counts support this clone. The chain joins TRBV7-2 to TRBJ1-1; the match to TRBD1 covers 7 bases. Germline CDR1 SGHTA, CDR2 FQGNSA. The ends lost 5 bases at V and 10 bases at J; junction bases unmatched: 7. The CDR3 is 12 amino acids. The CDR3 DNA reads as TGTGCCAGCAGCCAGGACAGGTTGTCAGCTTTCTTT. Encoded protein: CASSQDRLSAFF. Based on the CDR3 plus reference TRBV7-2 and TRBJ1-1, the full variable domain is GAGVSQSPSNKVTEKGKDVELRCDPISGHTALYWYRQSLGQGLEFLIYFQGNSAPDKSGLPSDRFSAERTGGSVSTLTIQRTQQEDSAVYLCASSQDRLSAFFGQGTRLTVV.

The rearrangement joins TRBV19 to TRBJ1-5; weak D call: TRBD1 (5 bases). CDR1 is LNHDA, CDR2 SQIVND, per germline (reference sequence). V was shortened by 7 bases and J by 4 bases, with 17 bases between the two germline ends. The CDR3 is 15 residues long. CDR3 sequence reads: CASTLWGDGNQPQHF. CDR3 coding DNA: TGTGCCAGTACCCTATGGGGGGACGGGAATCAGCCCCAGCATTTT.

V gene TRBV18 combines with J gene TRBJ1-1; 9 positions agree with TRBD1. CDR1 and CDR2 (germline): KGHSH, LQKENI. The CDR3 has 15 amino acids. J was trimmed by 6 bases and V by 2 bases; bases with no gene match: 7. The CDR3 DNA follows: TGTGCCAGCTCACCAACGACAGGGGGTCTTTCTGAAGCTTTCTTT. It codes for CASSPTTGGLSEAFF.

This clone occurred a few times. The CDR3 sequence is CASSLAGEGNEQFF. CDR3 DNA sequence: TGTGCCAGCAGTTTAGCGGGAGAGGGAAATGAGCAGTTCTTC. The chain couples TRBV28 to TRBJ2-1; 7 bases align to TRBD2. Germline CDR1 is MDHEN and CDR2 is SYDVKM. The junction had 5 bases not matched to a gene; V was cut back by 2 bases and J by 7 bases. The CDR3 runs 14 residues.

The CDR3 bases are TGTGCCAGTAGCCCGGGACAGCGTAATGAAAAACTGTTTTTT. Translated, it gives CASSPGQRNEKLFF. V gene TRBV19 combines with J gene TRBJ1-4; 7 bases align to TRBD1. The CDR3 is 14 residues long. Germline V CDR1 and CDR2: LNHDA, SQIVND (reference sequence). After removal of 6 bases from V and 4 bases from J, the junction contained 5 bases not matched to a gene.

The chain is built from TRBV7-8 and TRBJ1-5; TRBD1 agrees at 7 bases. The CDR3 loop spans 16 amino acids. Per the germline V gene, CDR1 is SGHVS and CDR2 is FQNEAQ. J lost 6 bases, V lost 4 bases, and 12 bases had no gene match. DNA of the CDR3: TGTGCCAGCAGCTCTGGTGGGGCAGGGGGGCGTCAGCCCCAGCATTTT. Translation: CASSSGGAGGRQPQHF.

Worth noting for this clone: Other nucleotide sequences from this sample produce the same CDR3. The chain employs TRBV7-9 and TRBJ2-5; possibly TRBD1 for D (6 bases). Germline V gene lookup returns CDR1 SEHNR and CDR2 FQNEAQ (reference sequence). With 6 bases removed from V and 1 base from J, the gap between germline ends came to 12 bases. The CDR3 spans 14 residues. The CDR3 region has the DNA TGTGCCAGCAGTCGGGGACATTCCCAAGAGACCCAGTACTTC. This encodes CASSRGHSQETQYF.

The sample holds a few counts of this clone. This chain joins TRBV29-1 and TRBJ1-2; 8 bases map to TRBD1. The CDR3 runs 13 residues. The V and J ends lost 0 bases and 3 bases, in that order; junction bases with no gene match: 0. Germline assignment: CDR1 SQVTM and CDR2 ANQGSEA. CDR3 sequence (DNA): TGCAGCGTTGAAGAGACAGGGGACTATGGCTACACCTTC. It encodes CSVEETGDYGYTF.

This chain joins TRBV7-2 and TRBJ2-1; 13 positions agree with TRBD2. The germline V gene has CDR1 SGHTA and CDR2 FQGNSA. Germline trimming cut 2 bases from V and 9 bases from J; bases unmatched to any gene: 4. The CDR3 runs 15 residues. The DNA of the CDR3 is TGTGCCAGCAGCTTAACTAGCGGGAGGGCCGCTGAGCAGTTCTTC. Amino acids: CASSLTSGRAAEQFF.

This clone showed up just a few times. The gene calls are TRBV6-6 and TRBJ2-5; 10 bases fit TRBD1. CDR1 and CDR2 from the germline V gene are MNHNY and SVGAGI (reference sequence). This CDR3 has 15 amino acids. The V gene end was trimmed by 4 bases and the J gene end by 2 bases; junction bases not matched to a gene: 4. CDR3 region: CASSSRDRGQETQYF. The CDR3 region has the DNA TGTGCCAGCAGTTCCCGGGACAGGGGACAAGAGACCCAGTACTTC.

This clone was seen more than once but under ten times. The chain uses TRBV4-1 and TRBJ2-7, with D unclear. CDR3 length equals 13 residues. V lost 1 base to trimming and J lost 3 bases, with 7 bases between them. In germline, CDR1 is MGHRA, CDR2 YSYEKL. The CDR3 DNA reads TGCGCCAGCAGCCAAGGGCCAGACTACGAGCAGTACTTC. It codes for CASSQGPDYEQYF.

This clone came up a few times. A junction boundary mismatches the germline segment, possibly from a read error. This sequence joins TRBV6-6 and TRBJ2-3, with TRBD1 matching 7 bases. Germline V CDR1 and CDR2: MNHNY, SVGAGI (reference sequence). The CDR3 runs to 16 residues. This CDR3 reads CASSYRTGAGTDTLYF. The CDR3 DNA sequence: TGTGCCAGCAGTTACCGAACAGGGGCCGGTACAGATACGCTGTATTTT.

Only a few counts were recorded for this clone. The V and J genes are TRBV5-4 and TRBJ2-6, with D possibly matching TRBD1 (6 bases). The CDR3 extends over 15 amino acids. Germline V gene data show CDR1 as SGHNT and CDR2 as YYREEE (reference sequence). V dropped 5 bases and J dropped 0 bases, with 9 bases sitting between them. The CDR3 here is CASRTGPSGANVLTF. CDR3 bases: TGTGCCAGCAGGACAGGACCCTCTGGGGCCAACGTCCTGACTTTC.

The chain joins TRBV2 to TRBJ1-5; 8 bases are shared with TRBD1. With V trimmed by 4 bases and J by 3 bases, 5 bases remained unmatched. This CDR3 is built from 15 residues. Germline V gene data show CDR1 as SNHLY and CDR2 as FYNNEI. The CDR3 sequence: CASSAHRGANQPQHF. The CDR3 nucleotides are TGTGCCAGCAGTGCACACAGGGGGGCCAATCAGCCCCAGCATTTT. Together with reference TRBV2 and TRBJ1-5, the CDR3 gives the full variable domain: EPEVTQTPSHQVTQMGQEVILRCVPISNHLYFYWYRQILGQKVEFLVSFYNNEISEKSEIFDDQFSVERPDGSNFTLKIRSTKLEDSAMYFCASSAHRGANQPQHFGDGTRLSIL.

This sequence joins TRBV7-8 and TRBJ2-5; D not certain. Germline V gene data show CDR1 as SGHVS and CDR2 as FQNEAQ. V was cut by 2 bases and J by 4 bases, with 8 bases left in between. The CDR3 runs to 13 residues. The CDR3 sequence is CASSLTVGETQYF. For the CDR3, the DNA is TGTGCCAGCAGCTTAACGGTTGGAGAGACCCAGTACTTC.

There are a few counts of this clone. The chain combines TRBV5-6 with TRBJ1-5; possible D gene TRBD1, 5 bases. Trimming stripped 3 bases from V and 0 bases from J, with 7 bases between. Germline loops: CDR1 SGHDT, CDR2 YYEEEE. The CDR3 runs to 14 residues. CDR3 nucleotide sequence: TGTGCCAGCAGCTCCAGGGTTAGCAATCAGCCCCAGCATTTT. It is translated as CASSSRVSNQPQHF.

The chain recombines TRBV5-6 with TRBJ2-3, with 7 bases aligning to TRBD2. Germline CDR1 SGHDT, CDR2 YYEEEE. Trimming at V came to 5 bases and at J to 2 bases, leaving 5 bases not matched to a gene. The length of the CDR3 is 14 residues. The CDR3 reads CASRRERDTDTQYF. CDR3 in DNA: TGTGCCAGCAGAAGAGAGCGGGACACAGATACGCAGTATTTT.